The clone carrying this T cell receptor beta chain was seen a few times. Its cognate antigen is unknown. It was 8.5 to 10 ml of fresh peripheral blood that supplied the PBMCs. It was RNA transcripts that yielded the amplified TCR beta CDR3 regions. Carried out on the TCR CDR3, a first-round RT-PCR used the HTBI primer set. MiXCR, applied by TCRdb to the multiplex PCR reads, yields one record per CDR3 protein. The sample lists about 720,000 distinct CDR3 sequences, over 15% occurring once. Losses at the gene ends were 6 bases for V and 6 bases for J; bases not matched to a gene: 4. This CDR3 has 13 amino acids. CDR1 and CDR2 (germline): SNHLY, FYNNEI. These data belong to a study of T cells in Graves' hyperthyroidism and ophthalmopathy. Study results and caveats: The blood repertoire included most of the expanded thyroid clonotypes above 0.001. Ophthalmopathy was predicted by the model a median of 6.5 months ahead of onset.

This TCR was sampled from a man aged 18-30 years with Graves' hyperthyroidism. The sequenced sample was blood. The chain joins TRBV2 to TRBJ1-4; the match to TRBD1 covers 7 bases. This CDR3 is CASRRGLDEKLFF. CDR3 sequence (DNA): TGTGCCAGCAGGAGGGGGCTGGATGAAAAACTGTTTTTT. The entire variable domain, with the rest obtained from reference TRBV2 and TRBJ1-4, is as follows: EPEVTQTPSHQVTQMGQEVILRCVPISNHLYFYWYRQILGQKVEFLVSFYNNEISEKSEIFDDQFSVERPDGSNFTLKIRSTKLEDSAMYFCASRRGLDEKLFFGSGTQLSVL.